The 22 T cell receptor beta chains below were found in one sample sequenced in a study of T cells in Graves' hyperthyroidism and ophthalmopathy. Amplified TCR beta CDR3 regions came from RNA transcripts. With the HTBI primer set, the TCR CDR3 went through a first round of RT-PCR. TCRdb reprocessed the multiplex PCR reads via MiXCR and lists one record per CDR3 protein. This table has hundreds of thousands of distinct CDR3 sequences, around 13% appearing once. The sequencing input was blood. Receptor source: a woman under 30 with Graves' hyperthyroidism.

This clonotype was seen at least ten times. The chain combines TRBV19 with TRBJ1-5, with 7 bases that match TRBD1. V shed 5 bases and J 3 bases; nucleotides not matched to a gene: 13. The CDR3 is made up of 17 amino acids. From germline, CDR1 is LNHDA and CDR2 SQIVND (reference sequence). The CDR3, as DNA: TGTGCCAGTAGTCGTCGCCGACAGGGTGAGGTCAATCAGCCCCAGCATTTT. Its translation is CASSRRRQGEVNQPQHF.

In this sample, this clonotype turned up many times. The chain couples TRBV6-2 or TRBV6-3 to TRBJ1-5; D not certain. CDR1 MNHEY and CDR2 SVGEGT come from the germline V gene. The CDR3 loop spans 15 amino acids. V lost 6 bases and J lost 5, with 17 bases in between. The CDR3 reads CASRLVDIPDQPQHF. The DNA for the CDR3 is TGTGCCAGCAGATTGGTTGACATTCCGGATCAGCCCCAGCATTTT.

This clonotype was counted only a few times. CDR3 region: CASRFHGTEAFF. The CDR3 DNA reads TGTGCCAGTAGGTTCCATGGCACTGAAGCTTTCTTT. The J gene is TRBJ1-1, the V gene TRBV19, with D unclear. Between the trimmed V and J ends, which lost 6 bases and 4 bases, there was a span of 9 bases. The CDR3 runs to 12 residues. The germline gives CDR1 LNHDA, CDR2 SQIVND (reference sequence). The full variable domain, rest sourced from reference TRBV19 and TRBJ1-1, is DGGITQSPKYLFRKEGQNVTLSCEQNLNHDAMYWYRQDPGQGLRLIYYSQIVNDFQKGDIAEGYSVSREKKESFPLTVTSAQKNPTAFYLCASRFHGTEAFFGQGTRLTVV.

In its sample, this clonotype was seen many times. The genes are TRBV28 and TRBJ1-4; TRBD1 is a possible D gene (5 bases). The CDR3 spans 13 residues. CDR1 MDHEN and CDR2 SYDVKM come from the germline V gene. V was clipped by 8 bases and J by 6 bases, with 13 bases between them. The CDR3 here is CASGTSGYEKLFF. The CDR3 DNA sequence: TGTGCCAGCGGGACCTCGGGGTATGAAAAACTGTTTTTT. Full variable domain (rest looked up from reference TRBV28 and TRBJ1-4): DVKVTQSSRYLVKRTGEKVFLECVQDMDHENMFWYRQDPGLGLRLIYFSYDVKMKEKGDIPEGYSVSREKKERFSLILESASTNQTSMYLCASGTSGYEKLFFGSGTQLSVL.

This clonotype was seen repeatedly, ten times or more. CDR3 loop: CASTPARTTNEKLFF. The CDR3 DNA is TGTGCCAGCACCCCAGCGAGGACAACTAATGAAAAACTGTTTTTT. This sequence joins TRBV7-8 and TRBJ1-4; D unclear. This CDR3 contains 15 residues. Trimming removed 7 bases from V and 0 bases from J, with 12 bases in between. Germline V gene lookup returns CDR1 SGHVS and CDR2 FQNEAQ. Using reference TRBV7-8 and TRBJ1-4 for the parts outside the CDR3, the full variable domain is GAGVSQSPRYKVAKRGQDVALRCDPISGHVSLFWYQQALGQGPEFLTYFQNEAQLDKSGLPSDRFFAERPEGSVSTLKIQRTQQEDSAVYLCASTPARTTNEKLFFGSGTQLSVL.

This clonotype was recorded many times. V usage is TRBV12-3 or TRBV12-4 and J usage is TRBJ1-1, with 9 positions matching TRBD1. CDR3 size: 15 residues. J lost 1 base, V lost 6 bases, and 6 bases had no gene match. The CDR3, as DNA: TGTGCCAGCAGCTTGGACAGGGGCCGGAACACTGAAGCTTTCTTT. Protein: CASSLDRGRNTEAFF.

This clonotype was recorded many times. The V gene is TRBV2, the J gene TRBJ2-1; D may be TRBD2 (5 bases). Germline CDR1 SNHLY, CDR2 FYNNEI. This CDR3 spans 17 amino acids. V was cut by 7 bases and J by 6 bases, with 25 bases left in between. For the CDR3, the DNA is TGTGCCAGCACCCGGGGAGATGCGACACGGGTTAGCAATGAGCAGTTCTTC. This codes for CASTRGDATRVSNEQFF.

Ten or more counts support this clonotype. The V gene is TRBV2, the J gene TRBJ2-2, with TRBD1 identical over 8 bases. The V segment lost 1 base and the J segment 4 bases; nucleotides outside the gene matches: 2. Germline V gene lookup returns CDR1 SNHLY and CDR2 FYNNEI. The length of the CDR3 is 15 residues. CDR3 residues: CASSEETGVTGELFF. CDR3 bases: TGTGCCAGCAGTGAAGAGACAGGGGTCACCGGGGAGCTGTTTTTT.

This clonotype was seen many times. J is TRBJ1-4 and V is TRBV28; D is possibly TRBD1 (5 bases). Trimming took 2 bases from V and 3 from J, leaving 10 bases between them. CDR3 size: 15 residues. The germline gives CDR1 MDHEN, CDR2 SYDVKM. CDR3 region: CASSLRGAPNEKLFF. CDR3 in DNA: TGTGCCAGCAGTTTACGTGGGGCGCCTAATGAAAAACTGTTTTTT.

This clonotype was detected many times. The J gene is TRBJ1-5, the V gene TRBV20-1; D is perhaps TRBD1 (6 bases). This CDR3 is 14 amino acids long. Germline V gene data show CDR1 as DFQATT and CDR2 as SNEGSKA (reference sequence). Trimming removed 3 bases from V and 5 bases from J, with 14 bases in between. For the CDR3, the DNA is TGCAGTGCTAGCTTAGGGGGAGGTTATCAGCCCCAGCATTTT. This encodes CSASLGGGYQPQHF.

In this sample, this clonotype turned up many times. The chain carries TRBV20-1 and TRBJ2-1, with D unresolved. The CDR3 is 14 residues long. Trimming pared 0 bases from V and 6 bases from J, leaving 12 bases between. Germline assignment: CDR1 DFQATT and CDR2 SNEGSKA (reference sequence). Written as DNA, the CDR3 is TGCAGTGCTAGAGATCGGGCCTTCCCCAATGAGCAGTTCTTC. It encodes CSARDRAFPNEQFF.

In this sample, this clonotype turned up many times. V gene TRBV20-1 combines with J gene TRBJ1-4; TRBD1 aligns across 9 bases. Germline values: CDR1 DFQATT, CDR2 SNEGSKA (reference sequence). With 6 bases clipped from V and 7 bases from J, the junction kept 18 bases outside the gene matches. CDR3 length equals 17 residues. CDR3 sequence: CSAGQGSPLRGGEKLFF. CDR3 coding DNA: TGCAGTGCCGGACAGGGGTCCCCCCTGCGTGGGGGTGAAAAACTGTTTTTT.

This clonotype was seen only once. CDR3 DNA sequence: TGTGCCAGCAGTGAAGGATTTAACTTTAATGAAAAACTGTTTTTT. Protein: CASSEGFNFNEKLFF. The chain has TRBV6-1 and TRBJ1-4; D uncertain. This CDR3 is 15 amino acids long. Germline CDR1 and CDR2: MNHNS and SASEGT. The V end lost 1 base, the J end lost 4 bases, and 10 bases lay between the germline ends.

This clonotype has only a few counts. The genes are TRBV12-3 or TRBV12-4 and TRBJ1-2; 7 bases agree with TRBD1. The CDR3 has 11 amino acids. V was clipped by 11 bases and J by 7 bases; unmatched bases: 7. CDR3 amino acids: CAEGAGSGYTF. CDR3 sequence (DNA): TGTGCCGAGGGGGCAGGGAGTGGCTACACCTTC.

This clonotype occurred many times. The CDR3 loop reads CASSYSGQLNYGYTF. For the CDR3, the DNA is TGTGCCAGCAGTTACTCGGGACAGTTAAACTATGGCTACACCTTC. The rearrangement uses TRBV6-5 and TRBJ1-2; TRBD1 agrees at 7 bases. With 0 bases clipped from V and 2 bases from J, the junction kept 3 bases outside the gene matches. CDR1 is MNHEY, CDR2 SVGAGI, per germline. The CDR3 length is 15 residues.

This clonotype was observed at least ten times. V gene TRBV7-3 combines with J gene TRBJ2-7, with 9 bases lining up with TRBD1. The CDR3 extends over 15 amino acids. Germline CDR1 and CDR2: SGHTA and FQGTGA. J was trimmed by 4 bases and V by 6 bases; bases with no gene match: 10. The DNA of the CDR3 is TGTGCCAGCAGGCGTTCCGGGACAGGGAGGTACGAGCAGTACTTC. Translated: CASRRSGTGRYEQYF.

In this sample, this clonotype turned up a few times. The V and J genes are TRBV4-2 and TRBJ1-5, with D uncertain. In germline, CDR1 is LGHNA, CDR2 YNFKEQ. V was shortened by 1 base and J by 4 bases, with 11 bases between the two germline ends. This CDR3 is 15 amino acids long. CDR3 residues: CASSQGVNGNQPQHF. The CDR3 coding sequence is TGTGCCAGCAGCCAAGGGGTCAACGGGAATCAGCCCCAGCATTTT.

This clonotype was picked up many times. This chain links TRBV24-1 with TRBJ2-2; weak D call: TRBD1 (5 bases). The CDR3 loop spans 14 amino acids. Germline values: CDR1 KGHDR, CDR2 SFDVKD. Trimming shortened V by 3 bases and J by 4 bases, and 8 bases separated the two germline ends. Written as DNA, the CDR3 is TGTGCCACCAGTGATCACAGGTTCACCGGGGAGCTGTTTTTT. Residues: CATSDHRFTGELFF.

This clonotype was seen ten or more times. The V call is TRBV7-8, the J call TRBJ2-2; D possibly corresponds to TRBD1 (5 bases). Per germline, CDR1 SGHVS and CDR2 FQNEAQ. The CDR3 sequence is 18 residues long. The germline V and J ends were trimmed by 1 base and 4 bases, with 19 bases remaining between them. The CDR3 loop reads CASSLGSWVGRVTGELFF. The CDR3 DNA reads TGTGCCAGCAGCTTAGGATCTTGGGTCGGCAGGGTCACCGGGGAGCTGTTTTTT.

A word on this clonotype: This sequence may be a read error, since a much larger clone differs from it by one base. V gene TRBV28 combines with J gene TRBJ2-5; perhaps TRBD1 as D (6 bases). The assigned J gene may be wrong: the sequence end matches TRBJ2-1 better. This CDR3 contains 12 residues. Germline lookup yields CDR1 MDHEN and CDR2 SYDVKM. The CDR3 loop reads CASSQGQETQFF. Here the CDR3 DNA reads TGTGCCAGCAGCCAGGGACAAGAGACCCAGTTCTTC.

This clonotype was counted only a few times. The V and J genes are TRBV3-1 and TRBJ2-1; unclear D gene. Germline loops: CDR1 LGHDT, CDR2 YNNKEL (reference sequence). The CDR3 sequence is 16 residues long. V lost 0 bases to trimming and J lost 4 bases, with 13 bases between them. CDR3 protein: CASSQDNGQPYNEQFF. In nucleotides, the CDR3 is TGTGCCAGCAGCCAAGATAACGGGCAGCCTTACAATGAGCAGTTCTTC.

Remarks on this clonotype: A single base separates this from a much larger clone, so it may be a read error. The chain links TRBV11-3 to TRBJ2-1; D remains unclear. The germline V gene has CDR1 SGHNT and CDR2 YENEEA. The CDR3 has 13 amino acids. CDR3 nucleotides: TGTGCCAGCAGCCCCGGGCTGTTTAAGGAGCGGTTCTTC. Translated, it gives CASSPGLFKERFF.